Following are 21 T cell receptor beta chains from one sample sequenced in a study of glioma-infiltrating T cells. Using RNA template, CDR3s of TCR alpha and beta were amplified with iRepertoire arm-PCR. TCRdb passed the multiplex PCR reads through MiXCR, listing each CDR3 protein once. This sample has about 380,000 distinct CDR3 sequences; about 40% occur once, and the top ten carry more than 10%. The sequenced sample consisted of glioma tissue, nonneoplastic brain tissue, or PBMCs (not recorded which). The receptors shown here come from a human donor with low-grade glioma or glioblastoma, undergoing nonglioma brain surgery, or in good health (not recorded which).

Many counts were recorded for this clonotype. The chain recombines TRBV20-1 with TRBJ1-1; D call uncertain. CDR3 length equals 13 residues. Trimming shortened V by 6 bases and J by 2 bases, and 13 bases separated the two germline ends. The V gene's germline CDR1 is DFQATT and CDR2 SNEGSKA (reference sequence). CDR3 protein: CSAPRTANTEAFF. The CDR3 DNA reads as TGCAGTGCCCCGAGGACCGCAAACACTGAAGCTTTCTTT.

About this clonotype: A much larger clone lies one base from this, so it may be a read error. The chain combines TRBV5-1 with TRBJ1-5; D unresolved. The CDR3 is 15 amino acids. Germline V CDR1 and CDR2: SGHRS, YFSETQ. The CDR3 spells CACSLDGVPNQPQHF. CDR3 nucleotides: TGCGCCTGCAGCCTAGACGGAGTTCCCAATCAGCCCCAGCATTTT.

Note on this clonotype: The CDR3 ends on some other residue instead of the conserved phenylalanine or tryptophan, so this is likely a read error. The chain employs TRBV28 and TRBJ2-7; TRBD2 matches 7 bases. The CDR3 loop spans 15 amino acids. The V and J ends lost 3 bases and 6 bases, in that order; junction bases with no gene match: 11. The germline gives CDR1 MDHEN, CDR2 SYDVKM. The CDR3 protein is CASSFWAGARGEQYL. DNA of the CDR3: TGTGCCAGCAGTTTCTGGGCGGGAGCTAGAGGCGAGCAGTACCTC.

This clonotype has a count of ten or more. This sequence joins TRBV27 and TRBJ2-3, with TRBD2 as a possible D gene (5 bases). The CDR3 is 16 residues long. CDR1 and CDR2 (germline): MNHEY, SMNVEV (reference sequence). The V end was cut by 3 bases, the J end by 4 bases, with 17 bases between. CDR3 in amino acids: CASSLYAGAGADTQYF. Here the CDR3 DNA reads TGTGCCAGCAGTTTGTACGCAGGTGCGGGCGCAGATACGCAGTATTTT.

V usage is TRBV7-2 and J usage is TRBJ1-2; 8 nucleotides line up with TRBD1. In germline, CDR1 is SGHTA, CDR2 FQGNSA. V trimming: 1 base; J trimming: 4 bases; junction bases outside the gene matches: 2. This CDR3 contains 14 residues. The CDR3 sequence: CASSLDRGAYGYTF. The CDR3 region has the DNA TGTGCCAGCAGCTTAGACAGGGGGGCCTATGGCTACACCTTC.

V and J are TRBV5-1 and TRBJ1-1; a weak D match, TRBD1 (5 bases). In germline, CDR1 is SGHRS, CDR2 YFSETQ. The V end lost 4 bases, the J end lost 4 bases, and 20 bases lay between the germline ends. This CDR3 contains 16 residues. The CDR3 sequence: CASSPNSGGSGTEAFF. The CDR3 DNA follows: TGCGCCAGCAGCCCGAACTCCGGGGGGAGTGGCACTGAAGCTTTCTTT.

As regards this clonotype: This could be a read error, since a much larger clone is one nucleotide away. The chain recombines TRBV6-2 or TRBV6-3 with TRBJ2-7; possible D gene TRBD1, 6 bases. The V end lost 8 bases, the J end lost 1 base, and 15 bases lay between the germline ends. CDR3 size: 14 residues. Germline V CDR1 and CDR2: MNHEY, SVGEGT. The CDR3 loop reads CASGRTVISYEQYF. The DNA of the CDR3 is TGTGCCAGCGGCCGGACAGTTATATCCTACGAGCAGTACTTC.

The rearrangement uses TRBV6-4 and TRBJ2-2; 9 bases are a match to TRBD2. Germline V gene sequence: CDR1 MRHNA, CDR2 SNTAGT. J gave up 4 bases and V 3 bases, and 6 bases lay outside the gene matches. The CDR3 runs to 16 residues. Written as DNA, the CDR3 is TGTGCCAGCAGTGAGGAACTAGCGGGTGGCACCGGGGAGCTGTTTTTT. Translation gives CASSEELAGGTGELFF.

For this clonotype: A much larger clone differs by one base, so this may be a read error. The V call is TRBV6-1, the J call TRBJ1-1, with unresolved D. Germline V gene data show CDR1 as MNHNS and CDR2 as SASEGT. This CDR3 is built from 13 residues. This CDR3 reads CASSPTSYTETFF. The CDR3, as DNA: TGTGCCAGCAGTCCTACCAGTTACACTGAAACTTTCTTT.

This clonotype was counted at least ten times. The CDR3 spells CASTVPGGQGSYEQYF. DNA for the CDR3: TGTGCCAGCACCGTGCCGGGCGGCCAAGGGTCCTACGAGCAGTACTTC. The V and J genes are TRBV28 and TRBJ2-7; D uncertain. The CDR3 sequence is 16 residues long. Looked up from germline, CDR1 is MDHEN and CDR2 is SYDVKM. With 7 bases removed from V and 1 base from J, the gap between germline ends came to 20 bases.

The chain is built from TRBV4-1 and TRBJ2-7; D is unclear. This CDR3 is 11 amino acids long. CDR1 MGHRA and CDR2 YSYEKL come from the germline V gene. Trimming pared 1 base from V and 7 bases from J, leaving 5 bases between. The CDR3 sequence is CASSQADEQYF. For the CDR3, the DNA is TGCGCCAGCAGCCAAGCTGATGAGCAGTACTTC.

This clonotype was seen repeatedly, ten times or more. V gene TRBV20-1 combines with J gene TRBJ2-1; tentative D call: TRBD1 (6 bases). CDR1 and CDR2 from the germline V gene are DFQATT and SNEGSKA (reference sequence). Trimming removed 5 bases at V and 7 bases at J, with 12 bases between. The CDR3 contains 12 residues. CDR3 sequence: CSAGPRGNEQFF. The CDR3 nucleotides are TGCAGTGCTGGACCCAGGGGAAATGAGCAGTTCTTC.

This clonotype was detected only a few times. This chain joins TRBV4-2 and TRBJ2-1; D possibly corresponds to TRBD1 (6 bases). The CDR3 consists of 16 residues. V was trimmed by 0 bases and J by 8 bases, leaving 17 bases between them. Germline CDR1 LGHNA, CDR2 YNFKEQ. CDR3 nucleotides: TGTGCCAGCAGCCAAGAGGGAACAGGGATAGGGGATGAGCAGTTCTTC. It codes for CASSQEGTGIGDEQFF.

The chain has TRBV11-2 and TRBJ2-2; 9 positions match TRBD1. This CDR3 spans 18 amino acids. V lost 3 bases to trimming and J lost 1 base; unmatched junction nucleotides: 9. Germline V gene sequence: CDR1 SGHAT, CDR2 FQNNGV. CDR3 sequence: CASSFIIGQGKNTGELFF. The CDR3 DNA follows: TGTGCCAGCAGCTTTATCATTGGACAGGGGAAGAACACCGGGGAGCTGTTTTTT.

This clonotype is a singleton in its sample. A much more abundant neighbour one base away suggests this may be a read error. This chain links TRBV27 with TRBJ2-7; D not resolved. V lost 3 bases and J 0 bases, leaving 9 bases between the germline ends. The CDR3 consists of 14 residues. CDR1 MNHEY and CDR2 SMNVEV come from the germline V gene (reference sequence). This chain's CDR3 is CASSFVLGSYEQYF. CDR3 coding DNA: TGTGCCAGCAGTTTTGTCTTAGGCTCCTACGAGCAGTACTTC.

Worth noting for this clonotype: A clone one base away is much larger, so this may be a read error. The chain couples TRBV6-1 to TRBJ2-7; D uncertain. There are 14 residues in the CDR3. Germline-derived CDR1 and CDR2 are MNHNS and SASEGT. V lost 2 bases and J lost 0, with 8 bases in between. CDR3 DNA: TGTGCCAGCAGTGAATGTCACCTCTCCTACGAGCAGTACTTC. Protein sequence: CASSECHLSYEQYF.

This clonotype has only a few counts. This chain connects TRBV10-3 to TRBJ1-4; 9 positions match TRBD1. From germline, CDR1 is ENHRY and CDR2 SYGVKD. The CDR3 has 14 amino acids. V trimming: 6 bases; J trimming: 6 bases; junction bases outside the gene matches: 5. The CDR3 here is CAIREQGADEKLFF. CDR3 DNA sequence: TGTGCCATCAGGGAACAGGGGGCAGATGAAAAACTGTTTTTT.

This chain uses TRBV3-1 with TRBJ2-5, with 7 bases identical to TRBD1. V was pared by 5 bases and J by 5 bases, with 14 bases of the junction left unmatched. The CDR3 runs 16 residues. Looked up from germline, CDR1 is LGHDT and CDR2 is YNNKEL (reference sequence). This chain's CDR3 is CASSKAAPTGMETQYF. The CDR3 nucleotides are TGTGCCAGCAGCAAAGCGGCCCCGACAGGGATGGAGACCCAGTACTTC.

This chain uses TRBV20-1 with TRBJ2-5; the D is unclear. Per germline, CDR1 DFQATT and CDR2 SNEGSKA (reference sequence). The V and J ends lost 3 bases and 6 bases respectively, with 11 bases between them. This CDR3 contains 12 residues. CDR3 residues: CSASGDRKTQYF. The CDR3 DNA reads as TGCAGTGCTAGCGGTGACCGGAAGACCCAGTACTTC.

The chain links TRBV12-3 or TRBV12-4 to TRBJ1-2; D not resolved. Trimming took 6 bases from V and 6 from J, leaving 17 bases between them. The CDR3 runs 14 residues. CDR3 in DNA: TGTGCCAGCAGCCAAGGAGACCCTGAAAATGGCTACACCTTC. It yields the protein CASSQGDPENGYTF.

This clonotype appeared many times. The chain carries TRBV28 and TRBJ2-3; D call uncertain. Per germline, CDR1 MDHEN and CDR2 SYDVKM. This CDR3 is 14 amino acids long. Trimming removed 3 bases from V and 2 bases from J, with 9 bases in between. The CDR3 protein is CASSFPADTDTQYF. For the CDR3, the DNA is TGTGCCAGCAGTTTCCCGGCAGACACAGATACGCAGTATTTT.